This is a list of T cell receptor beta chains from one sample in a study of OX40 agonist ivuxolimab in advanced cancers. The protocol was immunoSEQ multiplex PCR, while the TCRdb copy is restricted to in-frame clones and leaves out a portion. Among about 60,000 clones listed, 75% to 85% were seen once. Sequences were derived from CD4+ or CD8+ T cells sorted from blood, sampled in a trial of the OX40 agonist ivuxolimab. The receptors here all came from an adult with an advanced solid tumor such as melanoma, head and neck, liver or kidney cancer. Each CDR3 is given with its conserved first and last residue. The D gene is left open where the match is weak. Only some rows state a clone size, as once, few, many or a class for expanded clones.

V	D	size	J	length	DNA	CDR3
TRBV19	-	-	TRBJ1-5	12	TGTGCCAGTAGTGAGGGGACCCTCCCCCAGCATTTT	CASSEGTLPQHF
TRBV7-8	TRBD2	-	TRBJ2-3	15	TGTGCCAGCAGCTTCGGGGAGGGCCGTAAAGCTACGCAGTATTTT	CASSFGEGRKATQYF
TRBV5-1	-	-	TRBJ1-1	16	TGCGCCAGCAGCCGACTTGATGCGGCTCGGGACACTGAAGCTTTCTTT	CASSRLDAARDTEAFF
TRBV9	-	few	TRBJ1-2	14	TGTGCCAGCAGCCCCGACAGCGCGGGCTATGGCTACACCTTC	CASSPDSAGYGYTF
TRBV7-2	-	-	TRBJ1-3	15	TGTGCCAGCAGCTTAGTAGGAGATGTTGGAAACACCATATATTTT	CASSLVGDVGNTIYF
TRBV6-5	-	few	TRBJ1-3	16	TGTGCCAGCCGTTTAACGGGGGGGAGGACTGGAAACACCATATATTTT	CASRLTGGRTGNTIYF
TRBV29-1	TRBD1	-	TRBJ2-7	14	TGCAGCGCCGAGGGGGCACGGGACGCTACCGAGCAGTACTTC	CSAEGARDATEQYF
TRBV5-8	-	-	TRBJ1-6	15	TGTGCCAGCAGCTTGGGGAGAACCCATAATTCACCCCTCCACTTT	CASSLGRTHNSPLHF
TRBV7-2	TRBD1	few	TRBJ2-5	15	TGTGCCAGCAGTCCCGGGACAGCGGTCTTCGAGACCCAGTACTTC	CASSPGTAVFETQYF
TRBV7-9	-	many	TRBJ1-1	13	TGTGCCAGCAGCTTAGGGGTGGGCACTGAAGCTTTCTTT	CASSLGVGTEAFF
TRBV5-5	-	few	TRBJ1-5	18	TGTGCCAGCAGCCCCGTCCTCCCCGGGGCTGGAGCGGGGCAGCCCCAGCATTTT	CASSPVLPGAGAGQPQHF
TRBV5-6	TRBD2	-	TRBJ2-1	16	TGTGCCAGCAGCTTAGCGGGACTAGGCGGGAGACATGAGCAGTTCTTC	CASSLAGLGGRHEQFF
TRBV6-6	-	-	TRBJ1-5	14	TGTGCCAGCAGCAACGGGAATAGCAATCAGCCCCAGCATTTT	CASSNGNSNQPQHF
TRBV5-1	-	-	TRBJ2-1	16	TGCGCCAGCAGCTTGGAAGGTTCGTTTTCCTACAATGAGCAGTTCTTC	CASSLEGSFSYNEQFF
TRBV7-9	-	-	TRBJ1-1	12	TGTGCCAGCAGCCCAAGGGATACTGAAGCTTTCTTT	CASSPRDTEAFF
TRBV7-9	TRBD1	-	TRBJ2-7	15	TGTGCCAGCAGCTTAAGCGACAGGGGGAACTACGAGCAGTACTTC	CASSLSDRGNYEQYF
TRBV5-1	TRBD1	-	TRBJ2-5	14	TGCGCCAGCAGCAGAGGACAGGGTTGGGAGACCCAGTACTTC	CASSRGQGWETQYF
TRBV5-6	-	-	TRBJ1-3	14	TGTGCCAGCAGCCCTATTGGTGGGGGAAACACCATATATTTT	CASSPIGGGNTIYF
TRBV18	-	-	TRBJ2-1	15	TGTGCCAGCTCACGACGACTAGAGGGTCACAATGAGCAGTTCTTC	CASSRRLEGHNEQFF
TRBV19	-	-	TRBJ2-7	15	TGTGCCAGTAGTATTATTTCAGGACCTGGGAACGAGCAGTACTTC	CASSIISGPGNEQYF
TRBV11-2	TRBD1	-	TRBJ2-3	12	TGTGCCAGCCTTGACAGGGGAAGTACGCAGTATTTT	CASLDRGSTQYF
TRBV15	-	-	TRBJ2-5	16	TGTGCCACCAGCAGGGGGGCAGGGGGGTACCAAGAGACCCAGTACTTC	CATSRGAGGYQETQYF
TRBV27	TRBD1	-	TRBJ2-7	16	TGTGCCAGCAGTTTAAATCCGGGACAGGGGATCCACGAGCAGTACTTC	CASSLNPGQGIHEQYF
TRBV11-2	-	-	TRBJ1-2	14	TGTGCCAGCAGCTTAGATTCCCCCGACTATGGCTACACCTTC	CASSLDSPDYGYTF
TRBV30	-	-	TRBJ1-3	13	TGTGCCTGGGGACACCACTCTGGAAACACCATATATTTT	CAWGHHSGNTIYF
TRBV18	-	-	TRBJ1-2	14	TGTGCCAGCTCACTGGGAGGGCCCATATATGGCTACACCTTC	CASSLGGPIYGYTF
TRBV18	-	-	TRBJ2-3	12	TGTGCCAGCTCACCCAACACAGATACGCAGTATTTT	CASSPNTDTQYF
TRBV11-2	-	-	TRBJ1-3	15	TGTGCCAGCAGCTTCGGGTGGGGGACTGGAAACACCATATATTTT	CASSFGWGTGNTIYF
TRBV6-5	TRBD1	-	TRBJ1-2	15	TGTGCCAGCAGTTACCTCCAGGACAGGGGCTATGGCTACACCTTC	CASSYLQDRGYGYTF
TRBV7-9	TRBD1	-	TRBJ1-2	19	TGTGCCAGCAGCTTAGCGAGGGGACAGGAGGAGAATTTTCGCTATGGCTACACCTTC	CASSLARGQEENFRYGYTF
TRBV6-1	TRBD2	-	TRBJ2-5	14	TGTGCCAGCACCTCGGGAGGTGTAGGAGAGACCCAGTACTTC	CASTSGGVGETQYF
TRBV19	-	few	TRBJ2-2	16	TGTGCCAGTAGTATCCCGTTGAGTGGGAACACCGGGGAGCTGTTTTTT	CASSIPLSGNTGELFF
TRBV7-9	TRBD2	-	TRBJ2-5	16	TGTGCCAGCAGCTCGGGACTAGCGGGAGGGGGTGAGACCCAGTACTTC	CASSSGLAGGGETQYF
TRBV6-5	-	-	TRBJ2-7	14	TGTGCCAGCAGTTACTCCTCCCTGGGCGTTGTGCAGTACTTC	CASSYSSLGVVQYF
TRBV27	-	-	TRBJ1-6	16	TGTGCCAGCAGTTTTTTTGGGGTGAGTGGGAATTCACCCCTCCACTTT	CASSFFGVSGNSPLHF
TRBV9	TRBD2	-	TRBJ2-3	15	TGTGCCAGCAGCGTAGGGACTAGTACAGGAGATACGCAGTATTTT	CASSVGTSTGDTQYF
TRBV29-1	-	-	TRBJ1-1	10	TGCAGCGTGGTATTAACTGAAGCTTTCTTT	CSVVLTEAFF
TRBV29-1	TRBD1	-	TRBJ1-1	12	TGCAGCGGGCAGGGGGTGAACACTGAAGCTTTCTTT	CSGQGVNTEAFF
TRBV6-5	-	-	TRBJ1-5	15	TGTGCCAGCAGTTACGAAGCAGGGGCGAGTCAGCCCCAGCATTTT	CASSYEAGASQPQHF
TRBV11-3	-	once	TRBJ2-3	18	TGTGCCAGCAGCATAGCGTTCGAGGGCCAATACGGCACAGATACGCAGTATTTT	CASSIAFEGQYGTDTQYF
TRBV7-2	-	-	TRBJ2-5	15	TGTGCCAGCAGCTTAGAGTCTATAGGACGTATGGCCCAGTACTTC	CASSLESIGRMAQYF
TRBV14	TRBD1	-	TRBJ1-2	15	TGTGCCAGCAGCCGGTGGACAGGGGATTTCTATGGCTACACCTTC	CASSRWTGDFYGYTF
TRBV18	-	-	TRBJ2-7	15	TGTGCCAGCTCACCAATAACAGGGAGGCTGGGCGAGCAGTACTTC	CASSPITGRLGEQYF
TRBV5-1	TRBD1	-	TRBJ1-1	14	TGCGCCAGCAGCGGACAGGGGGCTTACACTGAAGCTTTCTTT	CASSGQGAYTEAFF
TRBV7-9	-	-	TRBJ2-6	15	TGTGCCAGCAGCTCAGGGTTCTCTGGGGCCAACGTCCTGACTTTC	CASSSGFSGANVLTF
TRBV6-5	TRBD1	-	TRBJ1-2	13	TGTGCCAGCAGTCGACAGGGTACGGATGGCTACACCTTC	CASSRQGTDGYTF
TRBV18	-	-	TRBJ2-6	17	TGTGCCAGCTCACCCACAGTTGCCGCATCTGGGGCCAACGTCCTGACTTTC	CASSPTVAASGANVLTF
TRBV12-5	TRBD2	-	TRBJ2-2	17	TGTGCTAGTGGTTTGGCCGCGGGCGGGAGGGTCACCGGGGAGCTGTTTTTT	CASGLAAGGRVTGELFF
TRBV5-1	-	-	TRBJ2-1	16	TGCGCCAGCAGCCCAGCCGGACCGCGGTCCTACAATGAGCAGTTCTTC	CASSPAGPRSYNEQFF
TRBV10-2	-	few	TRBJ1-5	15	TGCGCCAGCAGTGAGTCGGCAGGCAACAATCAGCCCCAGCATTTT	CASSESAGNNQPQHF
TRBV5-1	-	-	TRBJ1-5	15	TGCGCCAGCAGCTTGGTTGGGGGTAGGGACCAGCCCCAGCATTTT	CASSLVGGRDQPQHF
TRBV19	TRBD2	once	TRBJ2-2	18	TGTGCCAGTAGTACCGACCCACTAGCGGGAGGGCCGGTCGGGGAGCTGTTTTTT	CASSTDPLAGGPVGELFF
TRBV11-1	TRBD2	-	TRBJ2-1	15	TGTGCCAGCAGCCCCCATGGCGGGGGGGTTAATGAGCAGTTCTTC	CASSPHGGGVNEQFF
TRBV10-3	-	-	TRBJ1-2	12	TGTGCCATCAGTGACTGGGTTAGTGGCTACACCTTC	CAISDWVSGYTF
TRBV7-9	-	-	TRBJ2-1	16	TGTGCCAGCAGCTTACGCGAACAGGTCCTTTACAATGAGCAGTTCTTC	CASSLREQVLYNEQFF